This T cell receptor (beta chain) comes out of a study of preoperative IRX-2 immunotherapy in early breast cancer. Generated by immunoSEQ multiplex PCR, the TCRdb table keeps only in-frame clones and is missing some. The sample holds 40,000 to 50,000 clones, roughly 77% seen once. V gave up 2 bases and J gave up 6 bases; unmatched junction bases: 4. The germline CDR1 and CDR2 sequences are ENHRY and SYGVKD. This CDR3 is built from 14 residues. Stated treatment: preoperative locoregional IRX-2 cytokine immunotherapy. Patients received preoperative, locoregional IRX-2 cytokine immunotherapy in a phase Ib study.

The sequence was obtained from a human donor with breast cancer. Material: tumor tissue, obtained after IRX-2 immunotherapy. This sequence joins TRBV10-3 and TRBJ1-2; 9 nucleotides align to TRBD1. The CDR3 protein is CAISERGQGDGYTF. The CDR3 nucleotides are TGTGCCATCAGTGAGAGGGGACAGGGAGATGGCTACACCTTC.